This T cell receptor beta chain was sequenced in a study of molecular identifiers for immune sequencing clone quantification. Study conclusions and caveats: Clone sizes could be underestimated for highly expanded clones when identical TCR molecules share a barcode. Clones above 20 RNA copies contained over 97% of effector molecules but under 1% of naive ones.

In this sample, this clonotype turned up a few times. Its antigen is unidentified. TCRdb itself ran the PCR reads through MiXCR, one entry per CDR3 protein. The data contain approximately 590,000 distinct CDR3 sequences, roughly 23% of them singletons. Per the germline V gene, CDR1 is DFQATT and CDR2 is SNEGSKA (reference sequence). Losses at the gene ends were 0 bases for V and 2 bases for J; bases not matched to a gene: 7. The CDR3 is made up of 15 amino acids. This TCR came from a human donor in good health. Some libraries in this study had Jurkat cell RNA spiked in. The rearrangement links TRBV20-1 to TRBJ2-7, with 7 bases that match TRBD2. Sequencing was carried out using naive CD8+ T cells from blood, with Jurkat cell RNA spiked in. Indicated subset: FACS-sorted CD8+CD4-CCR7+CD45RA+ naive T cells. In nucleotides, the CDR3 is TGCAGTGCTAGAGATCTGGGGGAGGGGCCCTACGAGCAGTACTTC. The encoded protein is CSARDLGEGPYEQYF.